These T cell receptor beta chains were read from a single sample in a study of OX40 agonist ivuxolimab in advanced cancers. Profiling relied on immunoSEQ multiplex PCR, and the TCRdb table lists in-frame clones only, not all of them. The repertoire holds about 73,000 clones, around 84% seen once, with over 2% in the top ten. The sample consisted of CD4+ or CD8+ T cells sorted from blood, taken in a trial of the OX40 agonist ivuxolimab. The receptors originated from an adult with an advanced solid tumor such as melanoma, head and neck, liver or kidney cancer. The CDR3 runs from the conserved cysteine through the conserved F or W. The D gene is left open where the match is weak. Expanded clones get a size class; other rows say once, few or many, or leave the size out.

V gene	D gene	J gene	clone size	CDR3 DNA	CDR3 protein
TRBV6-1	-	TRBJ1-2	-	TGTGCCAGCAGTTTCTCTTCTTTCGGTGGCTACACCTTC	CASSFSSFGGYTF
TRBV28	-	TRBJ2-4	few	TGTGCCAGCAGTTATCGTCGCGGCCCTACCCAAAACATTCAGTACTTC	CASSYRRGPTQNIQYF
TRBV10-3	-	TRBJ2-2	-	TGTGCCATCAGGGGAACCGGGGAGCTGTTTTTT	CAIRGTGELFF
TRBV9	-	TRBJ1-5	-	TGTGCCAGCAGCGTTGGGGAGAACAATCAGCCCCAGCATTTT	CASSVGENNQPQHF
TRBV5-5	-	TRBJ2-7	-	TGTGCCAGCAGCTTTCAGACACTACAGGGCGGCGAGCAGTACTTC	CASSFQTLQGGEQYF
TRBV7-3	TRBD1	TRBJ1-4	-	TGTGCCAGCAGCTTAGGTCGGACAGGGCGAGGAAATGAAAAACTGTTTTTT	CASSLGRTGRGNEKLFF
TRBV2	-	TRBJ1-5	-	TGTGCCAGCACCGGGACTTCGCGGGGCAATCAGCCCCAGCATTTT	CASTGTSRGNQPQHF
TRBV27	TRBD1	TRBJ2-2	-	TGTGCCAGCAGGCCCGACAGGGGGCGCGGAAGGGGGGAGCTGTTTTTT	CASRPDRGRGRGELFF
TRBV2	-	TRBJ1-5	few	TGTGCCAGCAGTGGGGTTTTAGGCAATCAGCCCCAGCATTTT	CASSGVLGNQPQHF
TRBV27	TRBD1	TRBJ1-5	-	TGTGCCAGCAGTTCGCCCGGACAGGGAAGCCAGCCCCAGCATTTT	CASSSPGQGSQPQHF
TRBV7-8	-	TRBJ1-1	-	TGTGCCAGCAGCTTATCGCGCCAGCCGAACACTGAAGCTTTCTTT	CASSLSRQPNTEAFF
TRBV19	-	TRBJ2-3	-	TGTGCCAGTAGTATAGGAGGTAGGGAGACAGATACGCAGTATTTT	CASSIGGRETDTQYF
TRBV5-6	TRBD1	TRBJ2-7	-	TGTGCCAGCATCCTCGGACAGGGAACCGAGCAGTACTTC	CASILGQGTEQYF
TRBV6-5	-	TRBJ1-5	-	TGTGCCAGCAGATACCAGTCCGGTCAGAGCAATCAGCCCCAGCATTTT	CASRYQSGQSNQPQHF
TRBV30	TRBD1	TRBJ1-4	-	TGTGCCTGGCGGGACAGGGGGACCGAAAAACTGTTTTTT	CAWRDRGTEKLFF
TRBV19	-	TRBJ2-3	-	TGTGCCAGTAGTATAGATCGGGGAACAGTAAGCACAGATACGCAGTATTTT	CASSIDRGTVSTDTQYF
TRBV23-1	TRBD2	TRBJ2-1	-	TGCGCCAGCGAGAGGCAAGGACTAGGTTATGAGCAGTTCTTC	CASERQGLGYEQFF
TRBV19	TRBD1	TRBJ1-5	-	TGTGCCAGTATCAAACTTGGGACAGGGATGAGCAATCAGCCCCAGCATTTT	CASIKLGTGMSNQPQHF
TRBV10-3	-	TRBJ2-1	-	TGTGCCATCAGTGAGACCGGGCCCTCCAACAATGAGCAGTTCTTC	CAISETGPSNNEQFF
TRBV7-9	-	TRBJ1-1	once	TGTGCCAGCAGCTTAGGGGCCAAGGACACTGAAGCTTTCTTT	CASSLGAKDTEAFF
TRBV6-6	-	TRBJ1-5	-	TGTGCCAGCAGTTACTCAGGGGGGACTGGGCAGCCCCAGCATTTT	CASSYSGGTGQPQHF
TRBV19	-	TRBJ1-1	-	TGTGCCAGTAGTATAGGGGGGCGAGGGGTAATTACTGAAGCTTTCTTT	CASSIGGRGVITEAFF
TRBV19	-	TRBJ1-1	-	TGTGCCAGTAGTAGCAGGGTAAACACTGAAGCTTTCTTT	CASSSRVNTEAFF
TRBV7-6	-	TRBJ2-3	-	TGTGCCAGCAGCTTTACGGGAACAGATACGCAGTATTTT	CASSFTGTDTQYF
TRBV7-9	-	TRBJ1-1	-	TGTGCCAGCAGCTTAACTTTGCTCACTGAAGCTTTCTTT	CASSLTLLTEAFF
TRBV5-6	-	TRBJ1-5	once	TGTGCCAGCAGCTTGGCCCGCTATGACGGAACCCAGCATTTT	CASSLARYDGTQHF
TRBV6-1	-	TRBJ2-7	-	TGTGCCAGCAGCTTGGGGTCGGCGTACGAGCAGTACTTC	CASSLGSAYEQYF
TRBV5-4	TRBD1	TRBJ1-1	-	TGTGCCAGCAGACCGAGACAGGGCCTAGAAGCTTTCTTT	CASRPRQGLEAFF
TRBV29-1	TRBD1	TRBJ2-1	-	TGCAGCGCAGGGACAGCCTACAATGAGCAGTTCTTC	CSAGTAYNEQFF
TRBV5-4	-	TRBJ2-3	-	TGTGCCAGCAGGGGAAGGGACGGGGTAATCACAGATACGCAGTATTTT	CASRGRDGVITDTQYF
TRBV5-1	TRBD2	TRBJ2-5	few	TGCGCCAGCAGCCTAGGAGCGGGGCAAGAGACCCAGTACTTC	CASSLGAGQETQYF
TRBV7-9	TRBD2	TRBJ2-1	-	TGTGCCAGCACCCCCGGGACTAGCGGGAATGAGCAGTTCTTC	CASTPGTSGNEQFF
TRBV29-1	-	TRBJ2-3	few	TGCAGCGTTCAACAGGGCCTTACAACAGATACGCAGTATTTT	CSVQQGLTTDTQYF
TRBV18	TRBD1	TRBJ2-2	-	TGTGCCAGCTCACCACGTCAAGGACAGGGCGGAACCGGGGAGCTGTTTTTT	CASSPRQGQGGTGELFF
TRBV9	TRBD2	TRBJ2-7	-	TGTGCCAGCAGCACTCAAGGATGGACTAGCTCCGAGCAGTACTTC	CASSTQGWTSSEQYF
TRBV27	TRBD2	TRBJ2-3	-	TGTGCCAGCAGTTTCACTAGCGGCCTCACAGATACGCAGTATTTT	CASSFTSGLTDTQYF